The next 12 T cell receptor beta chains were all read from a single sample in a study of response to subunit inactivated influenza vaccine. In TCRdb, the RT-PCR reads were re-called with MiXCR into one record per CDR3 protein. This table holds about 180,000 distinct CDR3 sequences, around a tenth found once. The material sequenced was CD8+ T cells sorted from PBMCs, taken approximately 25 months after vaccination. The receptors were gathered from a man between 50 and 70 years old who received an inactivated influenza vaccine.

At least ten counts were recorded for this clonotype. V usage is TRBV5-1 and J usage is TRBJ2-7; D gene unclear. Between the trimmed V and J ends, which lost 0 bases and 0 bases, there was a span of 13 bases. Germline V gene sequence: CDR1 SGHRS, CDR2 YFSETQ. The CDR3 is made up of 16 amino acids. The CDR3 bases are TGCGCCAGCAGCTTGGAGGCGGCCGCGAGCTCCTACGAGCAGTACTTC. Residues: CASSLEAAASSYEQYF.

This clonotype was recorded at least ten times. The V and J genes are TRBV4-2 and TRBJ2-4; D is uncertain. Trimming removed 4 bases from V and 8 bases from J, with 15 bases in between. The V gene's germline CDR1 is LGHNA and CDR2 YNFKEQ. This CDR3 is built from 14 residues. CDR3: CASSPPDNRDIQYF. CDR3 in DNA: TGTGCCAGCAGCCCCCCCGACAACCGGGACATTCAGTACTTC.

This clonotype was counted at least ten times. The genes are TRBV12-3 or TRBV12-4 and TRBJ2-1, with 11 bases matching TRBD2. V dropped 4 bases and J dropped 6; count of bases not matched to a gene: 8. The CDR3 runs to 16 residues. Here the CDR3 DNA reads TGTGCCAGCAGTTCCTATGCTAGCGGGGGGCCCAATGAGCAGTTCTTC. It is translated as CASSSYASGGPNEQFF.

There are many counts of this clonotype. This sequence joins TRBV3-1 and TRBJ1-2; possibly TRBD1 for D (5 bases). The V and J ends lost 3 bases and 7 bases respectively, with 21 bases between them. CDR3 length equals 16 residues. Germline CDR1 reads LGHDT; CDR2 reads YNNKEL (reference sequence). CDR3 sequence (DNA): TGTGCCAGCAGCCAGCAGTTGTGGGGCGTCCGGGCTGGCTACACCTTC. It yields the protein CASSQQLWGVRAGYTF.

This clonotype was found a few times. The chain uses TRBV9 and TRBJ2-1, with 8 nucleotides matching TRBD2. The CDR3 consists of 15 residues. Trimming removed 3 bases from V and 7 bases from J; junction bases left unmatched: 9. Germline CDR1 is SGDLS and CDR2 is YYNGEE. As DNA, the CDR3 is TGTGCCAGCAGCGCGTCAGCGGGAGCAGGAAATGAGCAGTTCTTC. This translates into CASSASAGAGNEQFF.

The sample holds many counts of this clonotype. The chain carries TRBV28 and TRBJ2-5; D is unresolved. CDR1 and CDR2 from the germline V gene are MDHEN and SYDVKM. The CDR3 is 13 residues long. Trimming took off 8 bases at V and 0 bases at J, with 10 bases between the two ends. The CDR3 sequence: CASAPEYQETQYF. CDR3 bases: TGTGCCAGCGCCCCAGAGTACCAAGAGACCCAGTACTTC.

This clonotype was seen at least ten times. The chain carries TRBV12-3 or TRBV12-4 and TRBJ2-5; 8 bases fit TRBD2. V lost 5 bases and J lost 4; bases outside the gene matches: 0. The CDR3 extends over 12 amino acids. This CDR3 reads CASSSGGETQYF. The CDR3 nucleotides read TGTGCCAGCAGTAGCGGGGGAGAGACCCAGTACTTC.

This clonotype came up many times. The chain carries TRBV29-1 and TRBJ2-2; 8 positions match TRBD1. Germline CDR1 and CDR2: SQVTM and ANQGSEA. The CDR3 loop spans 15 amino acids. V was pared by 5 bases and J by 2 bases, with 7 bases of the junction left unmatched. In DNA, the CDR3 is TGCAGCGTTTACTCAGGGGGCTTTAACACCGGGGAGCTGTTTTTT. Residues: CSVYSGGFNTGELFF.

This clonotype has a handful of counts. The chain couples TRBV6-2 or TRBV6-3 to TRBJ2-7; D may be TRBD1 or TRBD2 (5 bases each). Germline V CDR1 and CDR2: MNHEY, SVGEGT. The CDR3 has 13 amino acids. With 5 bases removed from V and 2 bases from J, the gap between germline ends came to 10 bases. CDR3 loop: CASSGLGPYEQYF. CDR3 DNA: TGTGCCAGCAGTGGACTGGGACCCTACGAGCAGTACTTC.

The V and J genes are TRBV28 and TRBJ2-1, with 8 bases lining up with TRBD1. Germline values: CDR1 MDHEN, CDR2 SYDVKM. This CDR3 is 14 amino acids long. The ends lost 8 bases at V and 3 bases at J; junction bases unmatched: 6. The CDR3 spells CASQGQDNYNEQFF. DNA of the CDR3: TGTGCCAGCCAGGGACAGGACAACTACAATGAGCAGTTCTTC.

The CDR3 sequence is CASSPFSQPLSYEQYF. For the CDR3, the DNA is TGTGCCAGCAGTCCTTTTTCGCAGCCCCTCTCCTACGAGCAGTACTTC. The rearrangement joins TRBV7-2 to TRBJ2-7; D gene uncertain. V was trimmed by 6 bases and J by 0 bases, leaving 18 bases between them. The CDR3 totals 16 residues. Germline loops: CDR1 SGHTA, CDR2 FQGNSA.

The chain carries TRBV6-1 and TRBJ2-3; 8 bases align to TRBD1. Germline V gives CDR1 MNHNS, CDR2 SASEGT. Trimming cost V 5 bases and J 5 bases; bases outside gene matches: 15. This CDR3 region has 17 residues. The CDR3 DNA sequence: TGTGCCAGCAGTCAACACCCGGACAGGGACAGAAGAGATACGCAGTATTTT. It specifies CASSQHPDRDRRDTQYF.